This T cell receptor beta chain was sequenced in a study of T cells in Graves' hyperthyroidism and ophthalmopathy. For the study at large: At the time of initial diagnosis and before any treatment, peripheral blood was collected.

RNA transcripts were the template for amplifying TCR beta CDR3 regions. A set of HTBI primers served as the primers for a first-round RT-PCR of the TCR CDR3. TCRdb re-analysed the multiplex PCR reads in MiXCR, keeping a single row per CDR3 protein. The sample includes around 340,000 distinct CDR3 sequences, 21% seen only once; the top ten take about 50%. This clonotype was observed a few times. Antigen specificity is unknown. Per germline, CDR1 MGHDK and CDR2 SYGVNS. The CDR3 runs to 14 residues. The ends were cut back, 4 bases at V and 6 bases at J, with 16 bases in the middle. Study results and limitations: Ophthalmopathy was model-predicted a median around seven months pre-onset. Among clonotypes expanded in thyroid above 0.001, most were also found in blood.

Diagnosis relied on clinical symptoms, serum thyroxine and TRAb, thyroid ultrasound and orbital computed tomography. The TCR comes from a woman aged 50 to 65 with Graves' hyperthyroidism. Sequenced sample: blood. The V gene is TRBV25-1, the J gene TRBJ2-7; D is possibly TRBD1 (7 bases). The CDR3 region has the DNA TGTGCCAGCAGTGGACCAGGGGGGCTTGGCGAGCAGTACTTC. This codes for CASSGPGGLGEQYF.